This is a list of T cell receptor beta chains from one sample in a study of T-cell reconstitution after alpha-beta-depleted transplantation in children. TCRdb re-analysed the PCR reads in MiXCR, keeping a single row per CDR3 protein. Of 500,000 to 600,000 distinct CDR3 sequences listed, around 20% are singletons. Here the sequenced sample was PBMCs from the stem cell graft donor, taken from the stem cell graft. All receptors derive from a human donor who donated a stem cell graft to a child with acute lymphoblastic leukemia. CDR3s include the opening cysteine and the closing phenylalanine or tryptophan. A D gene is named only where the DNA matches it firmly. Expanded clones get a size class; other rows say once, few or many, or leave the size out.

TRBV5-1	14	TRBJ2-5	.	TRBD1	CASSRYDREETQYF	TGCGCCAGCAGCCGTTACGACAGGGAGGAGACCCAGTACTTC
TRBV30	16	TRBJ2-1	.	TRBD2	CAWSVMTSGRGNEQFF	TGTGCCTGGAGTGTAATGACTAGCGGGAGGGGGAATGAGCAGTTCTTC
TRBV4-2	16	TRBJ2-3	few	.	CASSLGTERAGDTQYF	TGTGCCAGCAGCCTTGGGACAGAACGAGCGGGAGATACGCAGTATTTT
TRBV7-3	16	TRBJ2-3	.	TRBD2	CASSRGTSGFTDTQYF	TGTGCCAGCAGCCGCGGGACTAGCGGTTTCACAGATACGCAGTATTTT
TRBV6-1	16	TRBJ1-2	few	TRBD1	CASRWPGQGAEAGYTF	TGTGCCAGCAGGTGGCCGGGACAGGGGGCCGAAGCTGGCTACACCTTC
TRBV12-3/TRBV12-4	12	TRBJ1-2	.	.	CASSSLSEGYTF	TGTGCCAGCAGTTCTCTTAGCGAAGGCTACACCTTC
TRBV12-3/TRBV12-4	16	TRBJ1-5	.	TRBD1	CASSRGQGRSNQPQHF	TGTGCCAGCAGCCGAGGACAGGGACGGAGCAATCAGCCCCAGCATTTT
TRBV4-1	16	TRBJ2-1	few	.	CASSQEVLVRYNEQFF	TGCGCCAGCAGCCAAGAAGTACTAGTGAGGTACAATGAGCAGTTCTTC
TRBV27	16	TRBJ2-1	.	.	CASSGNTGFSYNEQFF	TGTGCCAGCAGTGGAAACACAGGGTTCTCCTACAATGAGCAGTTCTTC
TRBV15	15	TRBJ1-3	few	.	CATSRDAGSGNTIYF	TGTGCCACCAGCAGAGACGCAGGCTCTGGAAACACCATATATTTT
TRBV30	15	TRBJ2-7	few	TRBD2	CAWSPFGLVPYEQYF	TGTGCCTGGAGTCCCTTTGGACTAGTACCCTACGAGCAGTACTTC
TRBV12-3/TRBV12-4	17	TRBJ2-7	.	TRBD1	CASSFQQGAGLGHEQYF	TGTGCCAGCAGTTTTCAGCAGGGGGCGGGGTTGGGCCACGAGCAGTACTTC
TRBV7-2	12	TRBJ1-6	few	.	CASSLAVPPLHF	TGTGCCAGCAGCTTAGCGGTTCCACCCCTCCACTTT
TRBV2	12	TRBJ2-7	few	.	CASTLFLYEQYF	TGTGCCAGCACCCTATTTTTATACGAGCAGTACTTC
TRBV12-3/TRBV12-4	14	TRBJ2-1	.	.	CASIFSRGGNEQFF	TGTGCCAGCATATTTTCCAGGGGGGGCAATGAGCAGTTCTTC
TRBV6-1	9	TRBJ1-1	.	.	CASSEEAFF	TGTGCCAGCAGTGAAGAAGCTTTCTTT
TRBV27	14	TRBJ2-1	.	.	CASSYQGGVNEQFF	TGTGCCAGCAGTTATCAGGGGGGGGTCAATGAGCAGTTCTTC
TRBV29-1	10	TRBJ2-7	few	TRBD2	CSVASGRMYF	TGCAGCGTTGCCAGCGGGAGAATGTACTTC
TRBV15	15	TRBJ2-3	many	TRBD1	CATSWGRGRLDTQYF	TGTGCCACCAGCTGGGGCAGGGGGCGGTTAGATACGCAGTATTTT
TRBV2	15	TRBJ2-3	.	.	CASSGRVVSTDTQYF	TGTGCCAGCAGTGGACGAGTGGTTAGCACAGATACGCAGTATTTT
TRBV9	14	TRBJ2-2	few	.	CASSVETQVGELFF	TGTGCCAGCAGCGTAGAAACTCAGGTCGGGGAGCTGTTTTTT
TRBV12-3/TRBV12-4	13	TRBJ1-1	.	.	CASSFNRATEAFF	TGTGCCAGCAGTTTTAACAGGGCGACTGAAGCTTTCTTT
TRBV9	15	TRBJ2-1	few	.	CASSAPPGAYNEQFF	TGTGCCAGCAGCGCCCCCCCTGGGGCATACAATGAGCAGTTCTTC
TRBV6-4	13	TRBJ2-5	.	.	CASSDSDTQTQYF	TGTGCCAGCAGTGACTCGGATACTCAGACCCAGTACTTC
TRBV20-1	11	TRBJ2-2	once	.	CSARAGGELFF	TGCAGTGCTAGAGCGGGAGGGGAGCTGTTTTTT
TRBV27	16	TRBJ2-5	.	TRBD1	CATKTIRDSTKETQYF	TGTGCCACCAAGACCATCCGGGACAGTACTAAAGAGACCCAGTACTTC
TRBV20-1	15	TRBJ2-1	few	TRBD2	CSARDWDYDYNEQFF	TGCAGTGCTAGAGATTGGGACTACGACTACAATGAGCAGTTCTTC
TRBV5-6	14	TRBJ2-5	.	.	CASSPRWIQETQYF	TGTGCCAGCAGCCCCCGGTGGATCCAAGAGACCCAGTACTTC
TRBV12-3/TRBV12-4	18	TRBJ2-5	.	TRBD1	CASSRALGGGQGRKTQYF	TGTGCCAGCAGTCGTGCCCTAGGGGGCGGACAGGGGCGGAAGACCCAGTACTTC
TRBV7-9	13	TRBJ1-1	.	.	CASSSPITTEAFF	TGTGCCAGCAGCTCCCCGATTACCACTGAAGCTTTCTTT
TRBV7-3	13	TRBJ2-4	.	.	CASSLEGRGIQYF	TGTGCCAGCAGCTTAGAGGGTAGGGGCATTCAGTACTTC
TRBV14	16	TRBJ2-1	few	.	CASSQEYAQWGNEQFF	TGTGCCAGCAGCCAAGAATACGCTCAATGGGGCAATGAGCAGTTCTTC
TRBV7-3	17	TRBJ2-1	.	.	CASSPRLDSLSYNEQFF	TGTGCCAGCAGCCCACGACTTGACTCACTTTCCTACAATGAGCAGTTCTTC
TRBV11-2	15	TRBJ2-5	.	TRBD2	CASSQGLRRRETQYF	TGTGCCAGCAGCCAGGGACTACGTCGGAGAGAGACCCAGTACTTC
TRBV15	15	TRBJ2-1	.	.	CATSRFRLTSNEQFF	TGTGCCACCAGCAGATTCCGGTTGACTAGCAATGAGCAGTTCTTC
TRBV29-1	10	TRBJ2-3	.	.	CSVYADTQYF	TGCAGCGTATATGCAGATACGCAGTATTTT
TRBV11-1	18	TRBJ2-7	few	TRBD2	CASSPRTSGRFNSYEQYF	TGTGCCAGCAGCCCGAGGACTAGCGGGAGGTTCAACTCCTACGAGCAGTACTTC
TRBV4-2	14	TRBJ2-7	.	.	CASSPSSTSYEQYF	TGTGCCAGCAGCCCAAGCTCCACCTCCTACGAGCAGTACTTC
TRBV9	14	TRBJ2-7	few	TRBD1	CASSAGTGEYEQYF	TGTGCCAGCAGCGCCGGGACAGGGGAATACGAGCAGTACTTC
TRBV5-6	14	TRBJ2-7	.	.	CASSPTHSDYEQYF	TGTGCCAGCAGCCCGACACACTCGGATTACGAGCAGTACTTC